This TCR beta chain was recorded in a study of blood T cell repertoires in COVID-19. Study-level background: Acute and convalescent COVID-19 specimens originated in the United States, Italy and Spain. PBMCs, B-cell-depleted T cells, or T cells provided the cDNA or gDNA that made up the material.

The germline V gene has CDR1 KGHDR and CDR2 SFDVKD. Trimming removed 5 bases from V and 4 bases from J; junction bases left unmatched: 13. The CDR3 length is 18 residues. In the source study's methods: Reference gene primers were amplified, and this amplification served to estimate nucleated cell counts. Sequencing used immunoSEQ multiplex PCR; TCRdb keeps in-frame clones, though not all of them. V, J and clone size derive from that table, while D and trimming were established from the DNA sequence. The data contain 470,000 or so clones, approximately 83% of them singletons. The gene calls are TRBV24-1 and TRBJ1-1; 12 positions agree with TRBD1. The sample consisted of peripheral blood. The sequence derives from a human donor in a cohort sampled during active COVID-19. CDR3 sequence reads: CATSGPGQGAPIGTEAFF. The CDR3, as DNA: TGTGCCACCAGTGGGCCGGGACAGGGGGCGCCTATTGGCACTGAAGCTTTCTTT.